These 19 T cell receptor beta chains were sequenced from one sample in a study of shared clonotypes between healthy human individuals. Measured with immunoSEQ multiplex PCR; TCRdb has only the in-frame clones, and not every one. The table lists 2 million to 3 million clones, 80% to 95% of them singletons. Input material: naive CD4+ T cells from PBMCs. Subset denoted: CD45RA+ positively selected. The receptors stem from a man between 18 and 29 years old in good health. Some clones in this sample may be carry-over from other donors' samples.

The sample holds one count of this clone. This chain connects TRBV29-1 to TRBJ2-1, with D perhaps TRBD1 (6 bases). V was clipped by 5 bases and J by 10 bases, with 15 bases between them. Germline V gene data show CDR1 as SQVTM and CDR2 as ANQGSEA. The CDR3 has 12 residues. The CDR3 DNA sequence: TGCAGCGTTTACAGGGAAACAAGGGAGCAGTTCTTC. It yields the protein CSVYRETREQFF.

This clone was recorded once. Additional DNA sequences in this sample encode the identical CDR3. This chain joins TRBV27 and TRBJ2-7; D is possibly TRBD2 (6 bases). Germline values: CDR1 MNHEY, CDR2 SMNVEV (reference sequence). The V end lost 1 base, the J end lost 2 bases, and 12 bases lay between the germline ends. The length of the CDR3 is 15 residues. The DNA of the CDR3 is TGTGCCAGCAGTTTATACCCCGGGGGAGCCTACGAGCAGTACTTC. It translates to CASSLYPGGAYEQYF.

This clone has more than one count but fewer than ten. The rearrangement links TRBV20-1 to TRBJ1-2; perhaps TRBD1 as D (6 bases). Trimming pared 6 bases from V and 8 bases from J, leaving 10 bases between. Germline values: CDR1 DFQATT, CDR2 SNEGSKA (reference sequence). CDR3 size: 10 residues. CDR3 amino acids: CSAYRVGYTF. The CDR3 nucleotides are TGCAGTGCATACAGGGTGGGCTACACCTTC.

CDR3 sequence: CASSPLNLLGEQYF. Written as DNA, the CDR3 is TGTGCCAGCTCACCTCTTAACCTATTAGGCGAGCAGTACTTC. The chain uses TRBV18 and TRBJ2-7, with D hard to call. Germline V lookup: CDR1 KGHSH, CDR2 LQKENI. The CDR3 totals 14 residues. Deletions cut 3 bases from V and 6 bases from J, with 15 bases between.

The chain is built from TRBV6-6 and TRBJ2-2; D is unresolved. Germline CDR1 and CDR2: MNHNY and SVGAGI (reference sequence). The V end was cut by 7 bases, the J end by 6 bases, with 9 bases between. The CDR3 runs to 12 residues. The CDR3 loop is CASTLGAGELFF. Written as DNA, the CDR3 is TGTGCCAGCACCCTAGGCGCCGGGGAGCTGTTTTTT.

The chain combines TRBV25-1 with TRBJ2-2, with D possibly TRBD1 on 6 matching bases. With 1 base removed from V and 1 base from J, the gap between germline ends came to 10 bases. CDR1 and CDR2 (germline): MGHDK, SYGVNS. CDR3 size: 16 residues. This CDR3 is CASSESRTVNTGELFF. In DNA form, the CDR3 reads TGTGCCAGCAGTGAATCTCGGACAGTGAACACCGGGGAGCTGTTTTTT.

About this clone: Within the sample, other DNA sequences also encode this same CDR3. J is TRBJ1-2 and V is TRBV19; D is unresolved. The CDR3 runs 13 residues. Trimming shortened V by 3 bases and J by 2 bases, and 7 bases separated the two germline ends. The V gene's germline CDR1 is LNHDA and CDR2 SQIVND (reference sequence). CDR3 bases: TGTGCCAGTAGTATGAGGGCGAACTATGGCTACACCTTC. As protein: CASSMRANYGYTF. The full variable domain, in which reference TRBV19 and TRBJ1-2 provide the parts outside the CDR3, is DGGITQSPKYLFRKEGQNVTLSCEQNLNHDAMYWYRQDPGQGLRLIYYSQIVNDFQKGDIAEGYSVSREKKESFPLTVTSAQKNPTAFYLCASSMRANYGYTFGSGTRLTVV.

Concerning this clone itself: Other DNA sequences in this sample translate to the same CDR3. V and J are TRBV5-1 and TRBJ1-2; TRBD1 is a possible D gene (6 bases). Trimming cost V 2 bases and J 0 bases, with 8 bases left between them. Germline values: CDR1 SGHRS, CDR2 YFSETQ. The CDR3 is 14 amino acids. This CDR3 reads CASSLGTSNYGYTF. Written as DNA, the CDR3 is TGCGCCAGCAGCTTAGGGACATCTAACTATGGCTACACCTTC. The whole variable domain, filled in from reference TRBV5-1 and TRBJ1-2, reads KAGVTQTPRYLIKTRGQQVTLSCSPISGHRSVSWYQQTPGQGLQFLFEYFSETQRNKGNFPGRFSGRQFSNSRSEMNVSTLELGDSALYLCASSLGTSNYGYTFGSGTRLTVV.

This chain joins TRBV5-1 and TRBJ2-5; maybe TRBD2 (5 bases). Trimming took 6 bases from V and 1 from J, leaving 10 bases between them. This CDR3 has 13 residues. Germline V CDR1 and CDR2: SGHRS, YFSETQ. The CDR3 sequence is CASNGLSQETQYF. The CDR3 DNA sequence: TGCGCCAGCAACGGACTGAGCCAAGAGACCCAGTACTTC.

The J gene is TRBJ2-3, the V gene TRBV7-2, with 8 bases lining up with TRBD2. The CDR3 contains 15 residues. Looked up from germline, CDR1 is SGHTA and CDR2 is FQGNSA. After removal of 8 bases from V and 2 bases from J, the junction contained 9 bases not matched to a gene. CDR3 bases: TGTGCCAGCGCAAGAAGTAGCGGGGTCACAGATACGCAGTATTTT. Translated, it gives CASARSSGVTDTQYF.

The CDR3 region has the DNA TGCAGCGTTGGGTCACTCCTCTCCTACGAGCAGTACTTC. Amino acid sequence: CSVGSLLSYEQYF. This chain uses TRBV29-1 with TRBJ2-5; D call uncertain. With the DNA end fitting TRBJ2-7 better, the J assignment may be wrong. The CDR3 runs to 13 residues. Germline CDR1 reads SQVTM; CDR2 reads ANQGSEA.

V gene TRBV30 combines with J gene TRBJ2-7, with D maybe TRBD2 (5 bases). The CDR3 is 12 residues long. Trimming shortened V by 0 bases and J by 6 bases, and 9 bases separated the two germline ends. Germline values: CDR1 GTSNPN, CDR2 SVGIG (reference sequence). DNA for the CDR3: TGTGCCTGGAGTGTACTGGGAGTCGAGCAGTACTTC. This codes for CAWSVLGVEQYF.

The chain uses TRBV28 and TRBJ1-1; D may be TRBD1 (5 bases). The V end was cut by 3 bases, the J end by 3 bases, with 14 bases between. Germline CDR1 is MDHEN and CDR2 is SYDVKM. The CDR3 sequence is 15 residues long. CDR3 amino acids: CASSFQGSGDTEAFF. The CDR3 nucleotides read TGTGCCAGCAGTTTTCAGGGATCCGGGGACACTGAAGCTTTCTTT.

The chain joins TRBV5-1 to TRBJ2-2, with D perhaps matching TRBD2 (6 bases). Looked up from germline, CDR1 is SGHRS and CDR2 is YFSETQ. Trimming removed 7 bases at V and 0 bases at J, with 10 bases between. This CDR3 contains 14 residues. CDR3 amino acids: CASGGTANTGELFF. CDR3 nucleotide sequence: TGCGCCAGCGGGGGGACGGCGAACACCGGGGAGCTGTTTTTT.

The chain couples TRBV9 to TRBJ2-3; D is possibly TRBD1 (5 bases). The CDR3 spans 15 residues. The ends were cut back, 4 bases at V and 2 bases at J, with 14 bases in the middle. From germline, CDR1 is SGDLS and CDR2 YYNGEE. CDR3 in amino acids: CASSPSLTVTDTQYF. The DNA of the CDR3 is TGTGCCAGCAGCCCCTCCCTGACAGTCACAGATACGCAGTATTTT.

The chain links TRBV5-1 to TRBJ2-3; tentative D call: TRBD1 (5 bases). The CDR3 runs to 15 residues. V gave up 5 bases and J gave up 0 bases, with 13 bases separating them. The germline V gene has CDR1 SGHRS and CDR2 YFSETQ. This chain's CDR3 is CASRITGASTDTQYF. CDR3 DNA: TGCGCCAGCAGAATCACAGGAGCTAGCACAGATACGCAGTATTTT.

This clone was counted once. The CDR3 here is CASSSLQRRQKETQYF. The CDR3 nucleotides read TGTGCCAGCAGCTCCCTCCAACGTCGGCAGAAAGAGACCCAGTACTTC. The chain recombines TRBV7-3 with TRBJ2-5, with D unclear. The V end was cut by 4 bases, the J end by 3 bases, with 18 bases between. The CDR3 is 16 residues long. Germline V gene lookup returns CDR1 SGHTA and CDR2 FQGTGA.

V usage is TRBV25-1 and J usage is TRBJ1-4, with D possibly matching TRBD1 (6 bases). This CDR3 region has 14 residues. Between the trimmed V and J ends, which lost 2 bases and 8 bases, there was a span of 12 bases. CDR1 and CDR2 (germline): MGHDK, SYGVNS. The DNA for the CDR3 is TGTGCCAGCAGTGAACAGGGGATGGGGGAAAAACTGTTTTTT. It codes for CASSEQGMGEKLFF.

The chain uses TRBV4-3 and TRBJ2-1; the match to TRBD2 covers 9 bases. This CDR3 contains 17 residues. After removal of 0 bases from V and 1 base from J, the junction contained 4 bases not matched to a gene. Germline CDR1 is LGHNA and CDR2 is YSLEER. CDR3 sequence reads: CASSQDRGLASYNEQFF. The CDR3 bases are TGCGCCAGCAGCCAAGATCGCGGACTAGCGTCCTACAATGAGCAGTTCTTC.